This record looks at one T cell receptor (beta chain) sequence and its context. One heparinised blood draw averaging around 0.12 L was given by each donor. These data come from a study of beta chain features in type 1 diabetes. Isolated RNA was reverse transcribed in full, so expressed TCRB transcripts were sequenced. Profiled with immunoSEQ multiplex PCR; TCRdb holds only in-frame clones, not every one. The table has hundreds of thousands of clones, roughly 9.6% seen once. With 2 bases clipped from V and 0 bases from J, the junction kept 1 base outside the gene matches. Germline lookup yields CDR1 SGHTA and CDR2 FQGNSA. This CDR3 is built from 14 residues.

Sequenced input: naive CD4+ T cells from blood. This chain uses TRBV7-2 with TRBJ2-7; 7 bases fit TRBD2. The sequence was collected from a woman in her 30s in good health. This CDR3 is CASSLRDYSYEQYF. Written as DNA, the CDR3 is TGTGCCAGCAGCTTAAGGGACTACTCCTACGAGCAGTACTTC.